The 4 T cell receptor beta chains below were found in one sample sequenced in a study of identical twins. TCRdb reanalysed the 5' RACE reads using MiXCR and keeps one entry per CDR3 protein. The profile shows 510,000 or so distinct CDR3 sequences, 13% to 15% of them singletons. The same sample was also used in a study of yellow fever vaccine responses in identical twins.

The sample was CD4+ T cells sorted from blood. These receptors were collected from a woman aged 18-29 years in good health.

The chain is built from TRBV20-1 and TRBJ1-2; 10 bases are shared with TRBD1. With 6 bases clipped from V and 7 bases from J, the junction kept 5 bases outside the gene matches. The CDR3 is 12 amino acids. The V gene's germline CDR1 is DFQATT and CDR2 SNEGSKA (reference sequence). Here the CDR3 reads CSARQGAGGYTF. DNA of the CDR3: TGCAGTGCGCGACAGGGGGCAGGTGGCTACACCTTC.

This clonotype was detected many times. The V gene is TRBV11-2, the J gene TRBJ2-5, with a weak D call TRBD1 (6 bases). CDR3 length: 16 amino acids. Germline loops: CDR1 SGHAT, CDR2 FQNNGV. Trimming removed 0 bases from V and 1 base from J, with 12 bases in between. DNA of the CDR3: TGTGCCAGCAGCTTAGAACAGGGACATCTCCAAGAGACCCAGTACTTC. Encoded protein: CASSLEQGHLQETQYF.

DNA of the CDR3: TGTGCCACCAGACTCAGTGGGCTAGTTTCACCCCTCCACTTT. This gives the protein CATRLSGLVSPLHF. The V call is TRBV3-1, the J call TRBJ1-6; D gene unclear. V was pared by 10 bases and J by 9 bases, with 19 bases between. Germline V lookup: CDR1 LGHDT, CDR2 YNNKEL (reference sequence). The CDR3 has 14 amino acids. Together with reference TRBV3-1 and TRBJ1-6, the CDR3 gives the full variable domain: DTAVSQTPKYLVTQMGNDKSIKCEQNLGHDTMYWYKQDSKKFLKIMFSYNNKELIINETVPNRFSPKSPDKAHLNLHINSLELGDSAVYFCATRLSGLVSPLHFGNGTRLTVT.

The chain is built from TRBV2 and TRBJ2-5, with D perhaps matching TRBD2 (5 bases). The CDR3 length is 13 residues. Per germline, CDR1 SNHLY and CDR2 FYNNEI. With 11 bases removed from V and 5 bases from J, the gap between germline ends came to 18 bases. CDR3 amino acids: CASSAGTEETQYF. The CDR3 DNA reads TGTGCCTCTTCGGCGGGTACCGAGGAGACCCAGTACTTC. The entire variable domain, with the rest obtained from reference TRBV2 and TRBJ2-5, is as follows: EPEVTQTPSHQVTQMGQEVILRCVPISNHLYFYWYRQILGQKVEFLVSFYNNEISEKSEIFDDQFSVERPDGSNFTLKIRSTKLEDSAMYFCASSAGTEETQYFGPGTRLLVL.